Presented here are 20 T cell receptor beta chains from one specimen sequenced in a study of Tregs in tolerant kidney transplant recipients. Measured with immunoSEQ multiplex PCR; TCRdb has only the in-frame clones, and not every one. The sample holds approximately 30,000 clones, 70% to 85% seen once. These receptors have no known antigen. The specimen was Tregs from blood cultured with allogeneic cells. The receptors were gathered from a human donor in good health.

The CDR3 region is CASSPGGGATDTQYF. Written as DNA, the CDR3 is TGTGCCAGCAGTCCCGGCGGGGGGGCGACAGATACGCAGTATTTT. The J gene is TRBJ2-3, the V gene TRBV28; 9 bases map to TRBD2. V lost 5 bases, J lost 3 bases, and 6 bases stayed unmatched. The germline V gene encodes CDR1 MDHEN and CDR2 SYDVKM. This CDR3 has 15 amino acids.

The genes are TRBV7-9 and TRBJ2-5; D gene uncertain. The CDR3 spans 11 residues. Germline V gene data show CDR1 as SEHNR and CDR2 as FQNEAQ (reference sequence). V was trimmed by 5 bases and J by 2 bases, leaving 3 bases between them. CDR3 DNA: TGTGCCAGCAGCCTACAAGAGACCCAGTACTTC. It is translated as CASSLQETQYF. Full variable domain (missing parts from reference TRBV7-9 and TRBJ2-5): DTGVSQNPRHKITKRGQNVTFRCDPISEHNRLYWYRQTLGQGPEFLTYFQNEAQLEKSRLLSDRFSAERPKGSFSTLEIQRTEQGDSAMYLCASSLQETQYFGPGTRLLVL.

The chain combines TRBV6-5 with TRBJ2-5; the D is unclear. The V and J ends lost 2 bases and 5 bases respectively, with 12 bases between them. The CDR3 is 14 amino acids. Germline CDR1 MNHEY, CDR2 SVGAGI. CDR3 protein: CASSYDLWAETQYF. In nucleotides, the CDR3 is TGTGCCAGCAGTTACGACCTGTGGGCGGAGACCCAGTACTTC.

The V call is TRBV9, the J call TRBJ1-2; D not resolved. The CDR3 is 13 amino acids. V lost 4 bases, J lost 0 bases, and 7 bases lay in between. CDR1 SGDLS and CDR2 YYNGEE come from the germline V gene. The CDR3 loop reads CASSKTANYGYTF. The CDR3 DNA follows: TGTGCCAGCAGCAAAACGGCTAACTATGGCTACACCTTC. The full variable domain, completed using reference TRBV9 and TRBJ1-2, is DSGVTQTPKHLITATGQRVTLRCSPRSGDLSVYWYQQSLDQGLQFLIQYYNGEERAKGNILERFSAQQFPDLHSELNLSSLELGDSALYFCASSKTANYGYTFGSGTRLTVV.

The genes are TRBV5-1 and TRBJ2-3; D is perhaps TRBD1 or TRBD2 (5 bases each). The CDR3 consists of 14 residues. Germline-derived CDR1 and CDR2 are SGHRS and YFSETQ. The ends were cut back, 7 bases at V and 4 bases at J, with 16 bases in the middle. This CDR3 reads CASSPDGAPDTQYF. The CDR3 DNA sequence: TGCGCCAGCTCGCCGGACGGGGCGCCAGATACGCAGTATTTT.

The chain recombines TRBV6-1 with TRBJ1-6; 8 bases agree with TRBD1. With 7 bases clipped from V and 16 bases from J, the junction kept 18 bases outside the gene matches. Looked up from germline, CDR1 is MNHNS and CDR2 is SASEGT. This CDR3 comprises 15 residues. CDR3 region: CASTGATGGGRELHF. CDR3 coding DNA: TGTGCCAGCACGGGGGCAACAGGGGGAGGACGGGAACTCCACTTT.

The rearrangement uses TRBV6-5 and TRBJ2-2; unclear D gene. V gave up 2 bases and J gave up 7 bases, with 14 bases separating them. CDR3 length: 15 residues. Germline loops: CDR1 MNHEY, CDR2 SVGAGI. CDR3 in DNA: TGTGCCAGCAGTTACAGTTGGGGTCGTCACGGGGAGCTGTTTTTT. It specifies CASSYSWGRHGELFF.

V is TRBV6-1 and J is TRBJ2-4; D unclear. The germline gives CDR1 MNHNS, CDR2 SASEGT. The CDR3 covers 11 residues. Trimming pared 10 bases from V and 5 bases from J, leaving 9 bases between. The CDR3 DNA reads TGTGCCACTTGGAGCCAAAACATTCAGTACTTC. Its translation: CATWSQNIQYF.

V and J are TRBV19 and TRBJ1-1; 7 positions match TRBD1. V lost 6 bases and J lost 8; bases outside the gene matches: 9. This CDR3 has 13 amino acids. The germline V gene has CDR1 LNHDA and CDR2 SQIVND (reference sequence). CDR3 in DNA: TGTGCCAGTAGATGGCCGGGACAGCTAGAAGCTTTCTTT. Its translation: CASRWPGQLEAFF.

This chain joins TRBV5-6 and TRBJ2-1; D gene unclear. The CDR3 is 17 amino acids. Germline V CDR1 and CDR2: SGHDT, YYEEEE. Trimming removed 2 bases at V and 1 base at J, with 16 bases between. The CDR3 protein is CASSFKGQEWSYNEQFF. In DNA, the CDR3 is TGTGCCAGCAGCTTTAAAGGGCAGGAGTGGTCCTACAATGAGCAGTTCTTC.

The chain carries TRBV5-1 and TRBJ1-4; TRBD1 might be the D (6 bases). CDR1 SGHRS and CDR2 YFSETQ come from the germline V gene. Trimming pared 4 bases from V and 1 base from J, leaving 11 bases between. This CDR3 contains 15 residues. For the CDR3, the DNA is TGCGCCAGCAGCATCGGACAGCTAACTAATGAAAAACTGTTTTTT. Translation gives CASSIGQLTNEKLFF.

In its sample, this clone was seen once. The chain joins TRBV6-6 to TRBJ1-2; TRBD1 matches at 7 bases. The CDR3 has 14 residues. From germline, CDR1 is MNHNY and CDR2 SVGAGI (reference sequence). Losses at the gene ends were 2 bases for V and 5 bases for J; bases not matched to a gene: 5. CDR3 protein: CASSYQTGSYGYTF. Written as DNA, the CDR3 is TGTGCCAGCAGTTACCAGACAGGGTCATATGGCTACACCTTC.

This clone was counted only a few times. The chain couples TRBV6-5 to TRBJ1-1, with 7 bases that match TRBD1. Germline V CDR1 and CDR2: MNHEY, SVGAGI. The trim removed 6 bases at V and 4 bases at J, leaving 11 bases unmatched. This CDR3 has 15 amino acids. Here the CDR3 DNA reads TGTGCCAGCAGAGCAGGGGGACTCGGAGGCACTGAAGCTTTCTTT. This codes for CASRAGGLGGTEAFF.

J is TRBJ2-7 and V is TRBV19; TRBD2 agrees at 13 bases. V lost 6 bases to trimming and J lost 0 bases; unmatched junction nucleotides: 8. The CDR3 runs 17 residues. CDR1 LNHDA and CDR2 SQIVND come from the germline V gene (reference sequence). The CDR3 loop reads CASSLTSGGSDSYEQYF. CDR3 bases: TGTGCCAGTAGCTTGACTAGCGGGGGGTCCGACTCCTACGAGCAGTACTTC.

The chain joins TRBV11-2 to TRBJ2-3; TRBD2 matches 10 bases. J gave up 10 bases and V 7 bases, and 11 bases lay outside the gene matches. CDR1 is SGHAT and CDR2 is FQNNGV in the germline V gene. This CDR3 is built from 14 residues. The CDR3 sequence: CASKGGLAEVSQYF. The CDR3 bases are TGTGCCAGCAAGGGCGGACTAGCGGAGGTGTCGCAGTATTTT.

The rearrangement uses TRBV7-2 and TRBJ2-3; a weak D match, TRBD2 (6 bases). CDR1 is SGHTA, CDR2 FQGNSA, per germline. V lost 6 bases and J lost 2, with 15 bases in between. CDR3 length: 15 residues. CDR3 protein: CASSYTSSYTDTQYF. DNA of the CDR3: TGTGCCAGCAGTTATACTAGCAGCTACACAGATACGCAGTATTTT.

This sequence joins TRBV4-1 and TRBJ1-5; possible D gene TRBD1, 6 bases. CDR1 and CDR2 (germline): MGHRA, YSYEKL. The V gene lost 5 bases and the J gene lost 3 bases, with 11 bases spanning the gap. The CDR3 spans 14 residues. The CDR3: CASSSHRVNQPQHF. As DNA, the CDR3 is TGCGCCAGCAGCTCCCACAGGGTCAATCAGCCCCAGCATTTT.

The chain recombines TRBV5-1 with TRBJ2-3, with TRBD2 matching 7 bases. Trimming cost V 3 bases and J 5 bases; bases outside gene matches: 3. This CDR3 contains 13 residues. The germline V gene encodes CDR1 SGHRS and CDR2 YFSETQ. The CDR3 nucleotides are TGCGCCAGCAGCTACAGCGGGGAAGATACGCAGTATTTT. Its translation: CASSYSGEDTQYF.

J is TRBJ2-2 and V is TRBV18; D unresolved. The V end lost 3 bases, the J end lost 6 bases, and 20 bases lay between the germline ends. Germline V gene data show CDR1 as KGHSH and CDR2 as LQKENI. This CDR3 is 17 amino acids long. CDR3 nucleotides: TGTGCCAGCTCACCCGATCCACAGCTGGCTCGGGCCGGGGAGCTGTTTTTT. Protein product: CASSPDPQLARAGELFF. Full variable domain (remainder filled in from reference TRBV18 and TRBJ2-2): NAGVMQNPRHLVRRRGQEARLRCSPMKGHSHVYWYRQLPEEGLKFMVYLQKENIIDESGMPKERFSAEFPKEGPSILRIQQVVRGDSAAYFCASSPDPQLARAGELFFGEGSRLTVL.

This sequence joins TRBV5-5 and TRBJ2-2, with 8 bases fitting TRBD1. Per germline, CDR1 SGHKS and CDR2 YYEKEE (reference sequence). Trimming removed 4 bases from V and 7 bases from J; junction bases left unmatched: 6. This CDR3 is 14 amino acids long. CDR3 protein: CASSVRGPGGELFF. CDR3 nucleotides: TGTGCCAGCAGCGTCAGGGGGCCGGGCGGGGAGCTGTTTTTT.